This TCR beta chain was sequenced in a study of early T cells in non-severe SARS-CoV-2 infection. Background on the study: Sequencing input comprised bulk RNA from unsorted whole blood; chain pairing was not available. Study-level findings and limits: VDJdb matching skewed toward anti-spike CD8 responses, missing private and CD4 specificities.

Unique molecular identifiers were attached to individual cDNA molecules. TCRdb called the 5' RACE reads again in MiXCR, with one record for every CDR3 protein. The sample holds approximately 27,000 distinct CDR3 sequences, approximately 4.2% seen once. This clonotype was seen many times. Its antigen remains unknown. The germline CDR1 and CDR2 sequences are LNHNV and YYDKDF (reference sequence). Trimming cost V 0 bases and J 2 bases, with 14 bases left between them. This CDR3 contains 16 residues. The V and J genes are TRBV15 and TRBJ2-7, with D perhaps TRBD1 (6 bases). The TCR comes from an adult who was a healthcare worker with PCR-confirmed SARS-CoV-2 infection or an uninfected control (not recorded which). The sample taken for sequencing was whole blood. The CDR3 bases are TGTGCCACCAGCAGAGATTCGACAGGAATAACCTACGAGCAGTACTTC. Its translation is CATSRDSTGITYEQYF.